The 32 T cell receptor gamma chains in this list originate from one sample, sequenced in a study of gamma-delta chains in newborns, infants, children. TCRdb re-called clones from the reads via CATT. Of 1,100 or so gamma-chain clones in the sample, approximately 34% were seen once. Sequencing input: blood. These receptor sequences come from a child who was a newborn, infant or young child, either healthy, febrile or measles-vaccinated (not recorded which).

This clone qualifies as large. The sample has other DNA sequences that encode this CDR3 too. The genes are TRGV9 and TRGJP. The V and J ends lost 0 bases and 7 bases, in that order; junction bases with no gene match: 3. The V gene's germline CDR1 is GITISATS and CDR2 ISYDGTV (reference sequence). The CDR3 contains 16 residues. CDR3 amino acids: CALWEVRELGKKIKVF. As DNA, the CDR3 is TGTGCCTTGTGGGAGGTGCGTGAGTTGGGCAAAAAAATCAAGGTATTT.

Only a few counts were recorded for this clone. This sample includes further DNA sequences coding for the same CDR3. The gene calls are TRGV9 and TRGJP. TCRdb leaves out the J gene; it was filled in here by matching the DNA to germline. CDR3 length: 17 amino acids. CDR1 and CDR2 (germline): GITISATS, ISYDGTV (reference sequence). The J segment lost 4 bases and the V segment lost 3 bases, leaving 6 bases of the junction unmatched. CDR3 bases: TGTGCCTTGTGGGAGCTCTTACAAGAGTTGGGCAAAAAAATCAAGGTATTT. Translating gives CALWELLQELGKKIKVF.

As concerns this clone: Since a far larger clone is one base different, this is likely a read error. The rearrangement links TRGV9 to TRGJP. CDR1 and CDR2 (germline): GITISATS, ISYDGTV (reference sequence). CDR3 length: 15 residues. Trimming removed 7 bases from V and 3 bases from J; junction bases left unmatched: 3. The CDR3 DNA sequence: TGTGCCTTGTGTGAGCAAGAGTTGGGCAAAAAAATCAAGGTATTT. Its protein is CALCEQELGKKIKVF.

Of note for this clone: Other DNA sequences in the sample encode the same CDR3. The CDR3 DNA sequence: TGTGCCTTGTGGGAGGTGTTAAAAGAGTTGGGCAAAAAAATCAAGGTATTT. Translating gives CALWEVLKELGKKIKVF. The chain employs TRGV9 and TRGJP. Here the J gene came from matching the DNA to germline, since TCRdb omits it. Germline V gene sequence: CDR1 GITISATS, CDR2 ISYDGTV (reference sequence). CDR3 length: 17 amino acids. Trimming cost V 0 bases and J 5 bases; bases outside gene matches: 4.

This sequence joins TRGV9 and TRGJ1 or TRGJ2. The J gene is absent in TCRdb and was assigned here via DNA matching to germline. CDR3 length: 11 amino acids. Germline CDR1 and CDR2: GITISATS and ISYDGTV (reference sequence). J lost 10 bases, V lost 3 bases, and 6 bases had no gene match. In DNA form, the CDR3 reads TGTGCCTTGTGGGAGCCCTTAAAGAAACTCTTT. This codes for CALWEPLKKLF.

Judged by abundance, this clone is large. This may arise from a read error, as a much more abundant clone is one base away. The CDR3 DNA sequence: TGTGCCTTGTGGGAGGTGAAGGAGTTGGGCAAAAAAATCAAGGTATTT. Its translation is CALWEVKELGKKIKVF. The chain links TRGV9 to TRGJP. TCRdb does not report a J gene; here it was assigned by matching the DNA to germline references. This CDR3 spans 16 amino acids. V shed 0 bases, J shed 7 bases, and the junction held 3 bases outside the gene matches. Germline V gives CDR1 GITISATS, CDR2 ISYDGTV (reference sequence).

The chain employs TRGV2 and TRGJP1. TCRdb leaves out the J gene; it was filled in here by matching the DNA to germline. Germline V gene data show CDR1 as EGSNGY and CDR2 as YDSYNSKV. Losses at the gene ends were 4 bases for V and 8 bases for J; bases not matched to a gene: 19. This CDR3 region has 17 residues. CDR3 sequence (DNA): TGTGCCACCTGGGAAAACCAGAGGGGATCCGGGGGTTGGTTCAAGATATTT. It yields the protein CATWENQRGSGGWFKIF.

This clone was counted between two and nine times. The protein given by TCRdb reflects a much larger clone and differs at residue 5 from this DNA's translation, likely from a read error; the protein shown is the DNA's translation. In the same sample, other DNA sequences code for this CDR3. The V gene is TRGV9, the J gene TRGJP. Germline values: CDR1 GITISATS, CDR2 ISYDGTV (reference sequence). Unmatched junction bases numbered 3, after V lost 4 bases and J lost 3 bases. This CDR3 has 16 residues. CDR3 sequence reads: CALWDPQELGKKIKVF. The DNA for the CDR3 is TGTGCCTTGTGGGACCCGCAAGAGTTGGGCAAAAAAATCAAGGTATTT.

This clone has more than one count but fewer than ten. In nucleotides, the CDR3 is TGTGCCTTGTGGGAGGTGCATTATTATAAGAAACTCTTT. It codes for CALWEVHYYKKLF. The rearrangement uses TRGV9 and TRGJ1 or TRGJ2. In germline, CDR1 is GITISATS, CDR2 ISYDGTV (reference sequence). The CDR3 covers 13 residues. The trim removed 0 bases at V and 2 bases at J, leaving 1 base unmatched.

Concerning this clone itself: Other DNA sequences in the same sample also yield this CDR3. Called V gene: TRGV2; the J gene was not called. CDR3 length equals 12 residues. CDR1 EGSNGY and CDR2 YDSYNSKV come from the germline V gene. CDR3 in amino acids: CATWDGPLKKLF. The CDR3 DNA follows: TGTGCCACCTGGGACGGGCCGTTAAAGAAGCTCTTT.

V and J are TRGV9 and TRGJP. Here the J gene was assigned by germline matching of the DNA, as TCRdb has none. Germline CDR1 is GITISATS and CDR2 is ISYDGTV (reference sequence). Trimming took 2 bases from V and 11 from J; bases not matched to a gene: 3. This CDR3 region has 14 residues. The CDR3 sequence is CALWEGMGKKIKVF. As DNA, the CDR3 is TGTGCCTTGTGGGAGGGTATGGGCAAAAAAATCAAGGTATTT.

Remarks on this clone: The same CDR3 can be traced to other DNA sequences in this sample. As DNA, the CDR3 is TGTGCCTTGTGGGAGGTGCACCGAGAGTTGGGCAAAAAAATCAAGGTATTT. Residues: CALWEVHRELGKKIKVF. The chain links TRGV9 to TRGJP. The J gene was missing in TCRdb and was found by matching the end of the DNA to germline. Trimming removed 0 bases from V and 6 bases from J; junction bases left unmatched: 5. CDR3 size: 17 residues. Germline V gene data show CDR1 as GITISATS and CDR2 as ISYDGTV (reference sequence).

Points on this clone: A much bigger clone sits one base away, suggesting this may be a read error. V usage is TRGV9 and J usage is TRGJP. The J gene was missing in TCRdb and was found by matching the end of the DNA to germline. This CDR3 comprises 15 residues. With 5 bases clipped from V and 6 bases from J, the junction kept 4 bases outside the gene matches. Germline V gene lookup returns CDR1 GITISATS and CDR2 ISYDGTV (reference sequence). The CDR3 coding sequence is TGTGCCTTGTGGGGGGTAGAGTTGGGCAAAAAAATCAAGGTATTT. It codes for CALWGVELGKKIKVF.

This clone was counted only a few times. CDR3 DNA sequence: TGTGCCTTGTGGGAGAGGCGGGAGTTGGGCAAAAAAATCAAGGTATTT. Amino acid sequence: CALWERRELGKKIKVF. This rearrangement joins TRGV9 to TRGJP. As TCRdb names no J gene, one was assigned here on the basis of a DNA match to germline. CDR3 length: 16 residues. Germline CDR1 GITISATS, CDR2 ISYDGTV (reference sequence). The ends lost 3 bases at V and 7 bases at J; junction bases unmatched: 6.

This clone appeared a few times. This sample also contains other DNA sequences that code for the same CDR3. The rearrangement joins TRGV9 to TRGJP. The J gene, absent from TCRdb, was called here by matching the DNA to germline. CDR1 GITISATS and CDR2 ISYDGTV come from the germline V gene (reference sequence). V trimming: 2 bases; J trimming: 6 bases; junction bases outside the gene matches: 7. The CDR3 runs to 17 residues. The CDR3 DNA reads as TGTGCCTTGTGGGAGGCGGAGGGAGAGTTGGGCAAAAAAATCAAGGTATTT. It translates to CALWEAEGELGKKIKVF.

This clone was counted a few times. The same CDR3 arises from other DNA sequences in this sample as well. This rearrangement joins TRGV9 to TRGJP. The J gene is not listed in TCRdb, so it was assigned here from a DNA match to germline. The CDR3 length is 17 residues. The J segment lost 4 bases and the V segment lost 1 base, leaving 4 bases of the junction unmatched. The V gene's germline CDR1 is GITISATS and CDR2 ISYDGTV (reference sequence). CDR3 protein: CALWEVPQELGKKIKVF. Written as DNA, the CDR3 is TGTGCCTTGTGGGAGGTACCCCAAGAGTTGGGCAAAAAAATCAAGGTATTT.

This clone was found a few times. The chain links TRGV9 to TRGJP. TCRdb supplies no J gene; here it was assigned by aligning the nucleotide sequence to germline. After removal of 1 base from V and 9 bases from J, the junction contained 3 bases not matched to a gene. The CDR3 has 15 amino acids. CDR1 and CDR2 (germline): GITISATS, ISYDGTV (reference sequence). DNA for the CDR3: TGTGCCTTGTGGGAGGTCTCGTTGGGCAAAAAAATCAAGGTATTT. Protein: CALWEVSLGKKIKVF.

The chain employs TRGV8 and TRGJP1. The J gene, left out of TCRdb, was set here by checking the DNA against germline. Trimming at V came to 5 bases and at J to 2 bases, leaving 5 bases not matched to a gene. CDR1 is VENAVY and CDR2 is YDSYNSRV in the germline V gene. This CDR3 is 14 amino acids long. The CDR3 loop reads CATWVGTTGWFKIF. For the CDR3, the DNA is TGTGCCACCTGGGTGGGGACCACTGGTTGGTTCAAGATATTT.

The chain recombines TRGV9 with TRGJP. TCRdb offers no J gene call, so here the DNA was matched to germline to obtain one. J gave up 11 bases and V 1 base, and 11 bases lay outside the gene matches. Germline CDR1 and CDR2: GITISATS and ISYDGTV (reference sequence). CDR3 length: 17 residues. The CDR3 spells CALWEVPPEVGKKIKVF. DNA of the CDR3: TGTGCCTTGTGGGAGGTACCCCCGGAGGTGGGCAAAAAAATCAAGGTATTT.

This clone is classed as large (0.1 to 1%). CDR3 DNA: TGTGCCACCTGGGACGGGCCGGATTATAAGAAACTCTTT. Protein sequence: CATWDGPDYKKLF. The V gene is TRGV2, the J gene TRGJ1 or TRGJ2. With V trimmed by 0 bases and J by 5 bases, 4 bases remained unmatched. The germline V gene encodes CDR1 EGSNGY and CDR2 YDSYNSKV. The CDR3 covers 13 residues.

This clone has more than one count but fewer than ten. This chain uses TRGV9 with TRGJP. TCRdb offers no J gene call, so here the DNA was matched to germline to obtain one. The CDR3 spans 16 residues. CDR1 and CDR2 from the germline V gene are GITISATS and ISYDGTV (reference sequence). Trimming removed 0 bases from V and 10 bases from J; junction bases left unmatched: 6. CDR3 in DNA: TGTGCCTTGTGGGAGGTGCATACTTTGGGCAAAAAAATCAAGGTATTT. Translation: CALWEVHTLGKKIKVF.

In the case of this clone: Germline is not matched at one junction end, which may reflect a read error. The gene calls are TRGV9 and TRGJP. The J gene was not available in TCRdb and was assigned here by matching the DNA to germline segments. Germline lookup yields CDR1 GITISATS and CDR2 ISYDGTV (reference sequence). CDR3 length equals 18 residues. This chain's CDR3 is CALWELLGLELGRKIKVF. The CDR3 bases are TGTGCCTTGTGGGAGCTCTTGGGTTTGGAGTTGGGCAGAAAAATCAAGGTATTT.

Concerning this clone itself: At one end the junction does not follow the germline gene, possibly because of a read error. The V call is TRGV8, the J call TRGJP2. The J gene, left out of TCRdb, was set here by checking the DNA against germline. This CDR3 is built from 12 residues. Per the germline V gene, CDR1 is VENAVY and CDR2 is YDSYNSRV. The CDR3 loop reads CATWDSDGIKTF. The CDR3 region has the DNA TGTGCCACCTGGGATAGTGATGGGATCAAGACGTTT.

This clone is classed as large. This sample includes further DNA sequences coding for the same CDR3. The CDR3 nucleotides read TGTGCCTTGTGGGAGGTGGGGGAGTTGGGCAAAAAAATCAAGGTATTT. Its protein is CALWEVGELGKKIKVF. This chain connects TRGV9 to TRGJP. The CDR3 length is 16 residues. Germline V gene lookup returns CDR1 GITISATS and CDR2 ISYDGTV (reference sequence). V shed 0 bases, J shed 7 bases, and the junction held 3 bases outside the gene matches.

Only a few counts were recorded for this clone. This chain connects TRGV8 to TRGJ1 or TRGJ2. The J gene was missing in TCRdb and was found by matching the end of the DNA to germline. Per the germline V gene, CDR1 is VENAVY and CDR2 is YDSYNSRV. The CDR3 extends over 13 amino acids. J lost 3 bases, V lost 2 bases, and 4 bases had no gene match. The CDR3 sequence is CATWDNLYYKKLF. The CDR3 nucleotides read TGTGCCACCTGGGATAATCTTTATTATAAGAAACTCTTT.

This clone was seen more than once but under ten times. This chain links TRGV2 with TRGJP2. Per germline, CDR1 EGSNGY and CDR2 YDSYNSKV. The CDR3 covers 13 residues. J lost 4 bases, V lost 1 base, and 0 bases had no gene match. CDR3 bases: TGTGCCACCTGGGACGGTAGTGATTGGATCAAGACGTTT. Amino acids: CATWDGSDWIKTF.

The chain links TRGV9 to TRGJP1. TCRdb records no J gene; here it was assigned by comparing the DNA to germline. V shed 0 bases, J shed 2 bases, and the junction held 6 bases outside the gene matches. The germline V gene encodes CDR1 GITISATS and CDR2 ISYDGTV (reference sequence). CDR3 length equals 16 residues. Here the CDR3 DNA reads TGTGCCTTGTGGGAGGTGCTCGAGACCACTGGTTGGTTCAAGATATTT. The encoded protein is CALWEVLETTGWFKIF.

By its share, this clone is large. Other DNA sequences in this sample translate to the same CDR3. The rearrangement uses TRGV9 and TRGJP. TCRdb offers no J gene call, so here the DNA was matched to germline to obtain one. Trimming cost V 6 bases and J 4 bases; bases outside gene matches: 0. Germline values: CDR1 GITISATS, CDR2 ISYDGTV (reference sequence). The CDR3 is 14 amino acids. The DNA for the CDR3 is TGTGCCTTGTGGCAAGAGTTGGGCAAAAAAATCAAGGTATTT. Its protein product is CALWQELGKKIKVF.

This clone has just a few counts. Other DNA sequences from this sample encode an identical CDR3 as well. The chain carries TRGV9 and TRGJP. The J gene comes from matching the DNA to germline here; TCRdb lacks it. With V trimmed by 0 bases and J by 7 bases, 6 bases remained unmatched. The CDR3 length is 17 residues. Germline-derived CDR1 and CDR2 are GITISATS and ISYDGTV (reference sequence). The CDR3 reads CALWEVQQELGKKIKVF. The CDR3 coding sequence is TGTGCCTTGTGGGAGGTGCAGCAGGAGTTGGGCAAAAAAATCAAGGTATTT.

This clone was seen a few times. The V and J genes are TRGV8 and TRGJP1. The CDR3 runs to 14 residues. The ends lost 0 bases at V and 2 bases at J; junction bases unmatched: 0. CDR1 VENAVY and CDR2 YDSYNSRV come from the germline V gene. The CDR3 region is CATWDRTTGWFKIF. In DNA form, the CDR3 reads TGTGCCACCTGGGATAGGACCACTGGTTGGTTCAAGATATTT.

The chain is built from TRGV8 and TRGJP2. The J gene, absent from TCRdb, was called here by matching the DNA to germline. In germline, CDR1 is VENAVY, CDR2 YDSYNSRV. Losses at the gene ends were 2 bases for V and 4 bases for J; bases not matched to a gene: 4. There are 14 residues in the CDR3. The DNA of the CDR3 is TGTGCCACCTGGGATAAAGTTAGTGATTGGATCAAGACGTTT. It encodes CATWDKVSDWIKTF.

Worth noting for this clone: This CDR3 is also generated by other DNA sequences in the sample. This chain connects TRGV9 to TRGJP. No J segment appears in TCRdb, so it was assigned here by matching the sequence to germline. The CDR3 is made up of 17 amino acids. The junction had 5 bases not matched to a gene; V was cut back by 2 bases and J by 4 bases. Looked up from germline, CDR1 is GITISATS and CDR2 is ISYDGTV (reference sequence). CDR3 nucleotides: TGTGCCTTGTGGGAGGCCAGACAAGAGTTGGGCAAAAAAATCAAGGTATTT. Its protein product is CALWEARQELGKKIKVF.